The clone carrying this T cell receptor beta chain was counted at least ten times. Its antigen is unknown. The CDR3 loop spans 15 amino acids. The V gene end was trimmed by 6 bases and the J gene end by 0 bases; junction bases not matched to a gene: 4. This sample is drawn from a study of response to subunit inactivated influenza vaccine. Whole-study findings and limits: There was a suggestion from the authors that each seasonal influenza vaccination recruits few new T cells.

One entry per CDR3 protein, called by TCRdb with MiXCR from the RT-PCR reads. The table records roughly 700,000 distinct CDR3 sequences, 14% of them present only once. This clonotype was obtained from a man aged 45 to 65 who received an inactivated influenza vaccine. The input for sequencing was PBMCs from blood, taken roughly 15 days before vaccination. This rearrangement joins TRBV12-3 or TRBV12-4 to TRBJ2-7; TRBD1 aligns across 11 bases. The CDR3 region has the DNA TGTGCCAGCAGACCAGGGACAGGGGGCTCCTACGAGCAGTACTTC. Protein: CASRPGTGGSYEQYF.